What follows is one T cell receptor beta chain and its context. The sample belongs to a study of blood T cell repertoires in COVID-19. Whole-study context: COVID-19 samples, acute and convalescent, were from the United States, Italy and Spain.

Per the study methods: Reference gene primer amplification in the assay estimated nucleated cell counts. Produced via immunoSEQ multiplex PCR; TCRdb's table is partial and in-frame only. V and J calls and clone size follow that table, whereas D and trimming were derived from the DNA. Here the sample spans around 130,000 clones, about 85% being singletons. The CDR3 sequence is 15 residues long. The V segment lost 0 bases and the J segment 8 bases; nucleotides outside the gene matches: 9. Germline V lookup: CDR1 SGHRS, CDR2 YFSETQ. The rearrangement links TRBV5-1 to TRBJ1-2; 8 bases are shared with TRBD1. Sequencing used peripheral blood. This TCR came from a human donor in a cohort sampled during active COVID-19. The CDR3 DNA is TGCGCCAGCAGCTTGGGACAGGGGAGATTCGGAGGCTACACCTTC. This codes for CASSLGQGRFGGYTF. Looking up the rest from reference TRBV5-1 and TRBJ1-2 gives the full variable domain: KAGVTQTPRYLIKTRGQQVTLSCSPISGHRSVSWYQQTPGQGLQFLFEYFSETQRNKGNFPGRFSGRQFSNSRSEMNVSTLELGDSALYLCASSLGQGRFGGYTFGSGTRLTVV.